This TCR beta chain was sequenced in a study of blood T cell repertoires in COVID-19. About the research overall: Both acute and convalescent COVID-19 samples were obtained from the United States, Italy and Spain.

CDR1 and CDR2 from the germline V gene are MNHEY and SVGAGI. CDR3 length: 15 amino acids. Trimming took off 6 bases at V and 4 bases at J, with 18 bases between the two ends. Participants, about 18 to 90 years old, spanned more than 20 US areas. As processed by the authors: Amplification from reference gene primers served as the basis for estimated nucleated cell counts. The method was immunoSEQ multiplex PCR; TCRdb's version includes in-frame clones alone and lacks a portion of them. The V and J calls and clone size come from that table; D and trimming were worked out from the DNA. The table includes around 270,000 clones, 80% to 90% detected once.

The receptor was isolated from a woman between 40 and 55 years old who had been exposed to COVID-19. J is TRBJ1-2 and V is TRBV6-5; D perhaps matches TRBD1 (6 bases). Sequences were obtained from PBMCs or T cells enriched from blood (not recorded which). The CDR3 region is CASSPQGPLPYGYTF. In nucleotides, the CDR3 is TGTGCCAGCAGCCCCCAGGGGCCTCTCCCCTATGGCTACACCTTC.